The rows below give T cell receptor beta chains drawn from one sample of a study of blood T cell repertoires in COVID-19. Produced via immunoSEQ multiplex PCR; TCRdb's table is partial and in-frame only. This sample has about 170,000 clones, with approximately 89% found just once. The material sequenced was peripheral blood. The receptors here all came from a man aged 65 to 85 with acute or convalescent COVID-19. The CDR3 runs from the conserved cysteine through the conserved F or W. The order of the fields is D gene, J gene, clone size, V gene, CDR3 DNA, CDR3 protein. D genes are given only for firm matches. Rows may omit the clone size; those that give it use once, few, many or a size class.

d_call: TRBD1
j_call: TRBJ1-1
clone_size: -
v_call: TRBV18
cdr3_nt: TGTGCCAGCTCACGAAGTAGACAGGGGGCGGTTGAAGCTTTCTTT
cdr3_aa: CASSRSRQGAVEAFF

d_call: -
j_call: TRBJ2-5
clone_size: -
v_call: TRBV15
cdr3_nt: TGTGCCACCAGCAGACCTCCGGGACAAGAAGAGACCCAGTACTTC
cdr3_aa: CATSRPPGQEETQYF

d_call: TRBD1
j_call: TRBJ1-1
clone_size: -
v_call: TRBV7-9
cdr3_nt: TGTGCCAGCAGCTTCGGACAGGCTGAAGCTTTCTTT
cdr3_aa: CASSFGQAEAFF

d_call: -
j_call: TRBJ1-1
clone_size: -
v_call: TRBV10-1
cdr3_nt: TGCGCCAGCAGTGAGTCCGACAGTTTAACCGAAGCTTTCTTT
cdr3_aa: CASSESDSLTEAFF

d_call: -
j_call: TRBJ1-2
clone_size: -
v_call: TRBV19
cdr3_nt: TGTGCCAGTAAAGCTAGTCAGAGAGGCTACACCTTC
cdr3_aa: CASKASQRGYTF

d_call: -
j_call: TRBJ2-5
clone_size: -
v_call: TRBV4-2
cdr3_nt: TGTGCCAGCAGCCAAGATCTCTGGGGGCTGGGGGAGACCCAGTACTTC
cdr3_aa: CASSQDLWGLGETQYF

d_call: -
j_call: TRBJ2-7
clone_size: once
v_call: TRBV28
cdr3_nt: TGTGCCAGCATCCTAAGGGCAGGGGGGCCCTACGAGCAGTACTTC
cdr3_aa: CASILRAGGPYEQYF

d_call: TRBD1
j_call: TRBJ1-4
clone_size: -
v_call: TRBV7-3
cdr3_nt: TGTGCCAGCAGCTTAACGGCGGACAGGGGCGAAAAACTGTTTTTT
cdr3_aa: CASSLTADRGEKLFF

d_call: -
j_call: TRBJ2-7
clone_size: -
v_call: TRBV10-3
cdr3_nt: TGTGCCATCAGTGGACAGATTCTCTACGAGCAGTACTTC
cdr3_aa: CAISGQILYEQYF

d_call: -
j_call: TRBJ1-5
clone_size: -
v_call: TRBV4-2
cdr3_nt: TGTGCCAGCAGGCAAGTCGGGGGACTGAGCAATCAGCCCCAGCATTTT
cdr3_aa: CASRQVGGLSNQPQHF

d_call: -
j_call: TRBJ2-1
clone_size: -
v_call: TRBV15
cdr3_nt: TGTGCCACCAGCGGGGGACTTTACAATGAGCAGTTCTTC
cdr3_aa: CATSGGLYNEQFF

d_call: -
j_call: TRBJ1-2
clone_size: -
v_call: TRBV7-3
cdr3_nt: TGTGCCAGCAGTCAATCCCGGAGCGATGGCTACACCTTC
cdr3_aa: CASSQSRSDGYTF

d_call: TRBD2
j_call: TRBJ2-1
clone_size: -
v_call: TRBV11-2
cdr3_nt: TGTGCCAGCAGCTTAGGGGGGGGAACCTACAATGAGCAGTTCTTC
cdr3_aa: CASSLGGGTYNEQFF

d_call: TRBD1
j_call: TRBJ1-3
clone_size: -
v_call: TRBV2
cdr3_nt: TGTGCCAGCAGGGTGGACAGGACAAACACCATATATTTT
cdr3_aa: CASRVDRTNTIYF

d_call: -
j_call: TRBJ1-2
clone_size: -
v_call: TRBV5-6
cdr3_nt: TGTGCCAGCAGCTTGAGGTCGGCGGCATACTATGGCTACACCTTC
cdr3_aa: CASSLRSAAYYGYTF